At least ten counts were recorded for the clone carrying this T cell receptor (beta chain). A unique molecular identifier was attached to every TCR cDNA molecule. One entry per CDR3 protein, called by TCRdb with MiXCR from the 5' RACE reads. This table holds about 39,000 distinct CDR3 sequences, approximately 3.1% found once. CDR3 size: 14 residues. The germline CDR1 and CDR2 sequences are MDHEN and SYDVKM. V was cut by 4 bases and J by 0 bases, with 9 bases left in between. These data originate in a study of spatial heterogeneity in lung cancer. Turning to the study itself: Alpha-chain detections were consistently fewer than beta-chain detections among the sequences.

Time point reported: sample taken at primary tumor resection. The approximately 67 donors had untreated early-stage non-small cell lung cancer. Sequencing covered unsorted whole RNA taken from tumor, nontumor lung or frozen PBMC. The TCR was taken from a male donor with early-stage non-small cell lung cancer. The chain has TRBV28 and TRBJ2-5; either TRBD1 or TRBD2 may fit D (5 bases each). The specimen comprised normal lung tissue next to the tumor, sampled at surgery. The CDR3: CASSYGTDQETQYF. The CDR3 bases are TGTGCCAGCAGTTACGGGACGGACCAAGAGACCCAGTACTTC.